This TCR beta chain was profiled in a study of response to subunit inactivated influenza vaccine. TCRdb independently ran MiXCR on the RT-PCR reads; one entry per CDR3 protein. The data contain around 190,000 distinct CDR3 sequences, roughly an eighth of them singletons. V lost 1 base and J lost 7, with 8 bases in between. Germline-derived CDR1 and CDR2 are SEHNR and FQNEAQ (reference sequence). The CDR3 spans 13 residues. The rearrangement links TRBV7-9 to TRBJ1-5; no firm D call. Source: CD8+ T cells sorted from PBMCs, taken 5 days after vaccination. This sequence was found in a man aged 45-60 years who received an inactivated influenza vaccine. The CDR3: CASSLGERQPQHF. CDR3 nucleotides: TGTGCCAGCAGCTTAGGGGAGCGACAGCCCCAGCATTTT.